This TCR beta chain was found in a study of blood T cells in healthy people across ages. Overall study context: Template switching retrieved approximately one barcoded beta molecule for each two T cells.

This clonotype was seen only a few times. A J-beta primer mix and a sample-barcoded 5' primer were used in a second PCR of about 7 to 12 cycles. Per-sample output comprised a minimum of 3 million paired-end reads containing CDR3. TCRdb re-called the 5' RACE reads through MiXCR, storing one row per CDR3 protein. The sample includes fewer than 2,000,000 distinct CDR3 sequences, approximately 39% of them seen just once. The V gene lost 3 bases and the J gene lost 2 bases, with 11 bases spanning the gap. Germline V gene sequence: CDR1 LGHNA, CDR2 YSLEER. The CDR3 is 14 amino acids. This chain joins TRBV4-3 and TRBJ2-7; the D is unclear. This TCR came from a human donor in good health. Sequenced sample: blood. The CDR3 region is CASSQEGGPYEQYF. CDR3 sequence (DNA): TGCGCCAGCAGCCAGGAAGGTGGTCCCTACGAGCAGTACTTC.